This T cell receptor (beta chain) appears in the sequencing data of a study of molecular identifiers for immune sequencing clone quantification. Study conclusions and caveats: Whereas clones above 20 RNA copies held under 1% of naive-cell molecules, they held over 99% of effector molecules.

Listed TCR primers and previously described methods were used for bulk TCR libraries. TCRdb reprocessed the PCR reads via MiXCR and lists one record per CDR3 protein. The data contain around 460,000 distinct CDR3 sequences, 20% to 25% of them singletons. About this clonotype: Its cognate antigen is unknown.

Sorting isolated naive CD8 T cells as CD8+CD4-CCR7+CD45RA+ events. V shed 6 bases, J shed 5 bases, and the junction held 11 bases outside the gene matches. Germline values: CDR1 MNHEY, CDR2 SMNVEV (reference sequence). The CDR3 extends over 15 amino acids. The chain employs TRBV27 and TRBJ2-5, with 8 bases lining up with TRBD1. Material for sequencing was naive CD8+ T cells from blood, with Jurkat cell RNA spiked in. Subset noted: FACS-sorted CD8+CD4-CCR7+CD45RA+ naive T cells. This sequence originates from a human donor in good health. Some libraries in this study had Jurkat cell RNA spiked in. The CDR3, as DNA: TGTGCCAGCAGGGCTGGGACAGGTTGGGTTGAGACCCAGTACTTC. It translates to CASRAGTGWVETQYF.